The clone carrying this T cell receptor (beta chain) was counted only a few times. Its antigen is still unknown. The data belong to a study of T cell responses to AZD1222 COVID-19 vaccine. Study findings and constraints: Females outnumbered males among donors, who were mostly white British; clonal diversity was possibly underestimated. Targeting of unmutated variant regions was reportedly seen in nearly half of spike-specific TCRs.

Libraries were prepared by immunoSEQ multiplex PCR; TCRdb keeps only in-frame clonotypes and omits some of them. This repertoire shows about 180,000 clones, roughly nine tenths found once; its top ten account for 1.5% to 2%. The CDR3 has 16 amino acids. Germline CDR1 and CDR2: LNHDA and SQIVND (reference sequence). V dropped 3 bases and J dropped 2 bases, with 14 bases sitting between them. The sequences come from peripheral blood, collected on day 0 of AZD1222 vaccination. The gene calls are TRBV19 and TRBJ1-5, with D perhaps matching TRBD1 (5 bases). This TCR was recovered from an adult in good health. The CDR3 loop is CASSIGGSGGNQPQHF. The CDR3 DNA reads TGTGCCAGTAGTATTGGGGGATCTGGCGGCAATCAGCCCCAGCATTTT.